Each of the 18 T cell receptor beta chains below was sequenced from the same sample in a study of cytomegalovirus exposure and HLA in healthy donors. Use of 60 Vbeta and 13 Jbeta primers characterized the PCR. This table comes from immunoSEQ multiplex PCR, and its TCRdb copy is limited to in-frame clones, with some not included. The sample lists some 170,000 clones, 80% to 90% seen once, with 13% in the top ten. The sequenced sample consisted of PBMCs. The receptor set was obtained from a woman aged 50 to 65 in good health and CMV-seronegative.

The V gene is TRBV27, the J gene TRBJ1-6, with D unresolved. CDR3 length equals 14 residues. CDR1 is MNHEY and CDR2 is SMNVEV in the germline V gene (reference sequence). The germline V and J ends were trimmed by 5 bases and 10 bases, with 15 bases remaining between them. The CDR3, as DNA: TGTGCCAGCAGTGATCTTACAGTCAAGTCACCCCTCCACTTT. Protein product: CASSDLTVKSPLHF.

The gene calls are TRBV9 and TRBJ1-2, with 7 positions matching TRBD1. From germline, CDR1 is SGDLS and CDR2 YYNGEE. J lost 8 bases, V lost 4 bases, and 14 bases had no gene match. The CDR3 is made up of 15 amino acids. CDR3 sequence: CASSLKGQFLEGYTF. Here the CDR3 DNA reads TGTGCCAGCAGCCTCAAGGGACAGTTTTTAGAAGGCTACACCTTC.

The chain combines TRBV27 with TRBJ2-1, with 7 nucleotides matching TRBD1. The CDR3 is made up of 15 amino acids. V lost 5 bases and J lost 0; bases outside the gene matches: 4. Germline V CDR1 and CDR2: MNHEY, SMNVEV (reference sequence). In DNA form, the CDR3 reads TGTGCCAGCAGTCGGGGACAGAGCTCCTACAATGAGCAGTTCTTC. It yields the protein CASSRGQSSYNEQFF.

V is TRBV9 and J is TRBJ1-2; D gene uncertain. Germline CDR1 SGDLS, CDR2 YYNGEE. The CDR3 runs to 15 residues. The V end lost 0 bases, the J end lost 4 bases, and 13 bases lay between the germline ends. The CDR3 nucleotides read TGTGCCAGCAGCGTAGACGGCAGCGGTCTCTATGGCTACACCTTC. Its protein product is CASSVDGSGLYGYTF. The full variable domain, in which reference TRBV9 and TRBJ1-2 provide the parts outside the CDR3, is DSGVTQTPKHLITATGQRVTLRCSPRSGDLSVYWYQQSLDQGLQFLIQYYNGEERAKGNILERFSAQQFPDLHSELNLSSLELGDSALYFCASSVDGSGLYGYTFGSGTRLTVV.

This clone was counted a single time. The CDR3 protein is CASTNSEFARNEQFF. The CDR3 DNA reads as TGTGCCAGTACTAACTCGGAGTTCGCCCGAAATGAGCAGTTCTTC. The V gene is TRBV19, the J gene TRBJ2-1, with no clear D. The V gene's germline CDR1 is LNHDA and CDR2 SQIVND (reference sequence). There are 15 residues in the CDR3. V lost 7 bases and J 7 bases, leaving 20 bases between the germline ends.

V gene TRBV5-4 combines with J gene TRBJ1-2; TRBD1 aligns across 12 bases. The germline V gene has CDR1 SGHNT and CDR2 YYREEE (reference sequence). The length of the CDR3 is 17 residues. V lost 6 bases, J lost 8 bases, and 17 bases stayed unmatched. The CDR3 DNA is TGTGCCAGCACAGACCGTGTTCTGGGACAGGGGGCCTTAGGCTACACCTTC. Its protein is CASTDRVLGQGALGYTF.

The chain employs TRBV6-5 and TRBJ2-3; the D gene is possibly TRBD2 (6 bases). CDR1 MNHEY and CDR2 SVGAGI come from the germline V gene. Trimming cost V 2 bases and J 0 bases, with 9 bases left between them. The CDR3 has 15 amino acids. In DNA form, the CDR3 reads TGTGCCAGCAGTTACGGGGGGATAAGCACAGATACGCAGTATTTT. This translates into CASSYGGISTDTQYF.

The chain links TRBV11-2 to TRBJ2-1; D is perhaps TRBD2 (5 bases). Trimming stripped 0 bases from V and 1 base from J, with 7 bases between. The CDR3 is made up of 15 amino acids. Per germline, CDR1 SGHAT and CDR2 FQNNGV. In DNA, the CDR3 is TGTGCCAGCAGCTTAGATTCGGGATCCTACAATGAGCAGTTCTTC. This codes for CASSLDSGSYNEQFF.

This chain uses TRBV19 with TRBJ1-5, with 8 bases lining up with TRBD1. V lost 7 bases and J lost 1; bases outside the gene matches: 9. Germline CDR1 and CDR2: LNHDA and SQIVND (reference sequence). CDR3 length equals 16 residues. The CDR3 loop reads CASTRTGRMSNQPQHF. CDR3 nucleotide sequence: TGTGCCAGTACCCGGACAGGGAGAATGAGCAATCAGCCCCAGCATTTT.

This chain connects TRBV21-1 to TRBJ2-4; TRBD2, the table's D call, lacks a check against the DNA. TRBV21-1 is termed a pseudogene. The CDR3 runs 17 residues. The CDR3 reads CASSRKTSGGVGSIQYF. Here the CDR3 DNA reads TGTGCCAGCAGCAGAAAGACTAGCGGGGGGGTGGGTAGCATTCAGTACTTC.

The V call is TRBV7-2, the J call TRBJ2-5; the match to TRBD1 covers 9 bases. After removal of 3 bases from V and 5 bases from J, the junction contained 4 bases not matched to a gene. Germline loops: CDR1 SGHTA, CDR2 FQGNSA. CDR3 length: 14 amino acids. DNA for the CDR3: TGTGCCAGCAGCTTGGACAGGGGAATGGAGACCCAGTACTTC. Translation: CASSLDRGMETQYF.

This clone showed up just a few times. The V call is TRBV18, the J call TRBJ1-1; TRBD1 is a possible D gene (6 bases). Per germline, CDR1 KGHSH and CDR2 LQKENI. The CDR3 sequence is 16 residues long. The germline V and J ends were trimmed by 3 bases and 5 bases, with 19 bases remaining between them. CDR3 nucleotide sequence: TGTGCCAGCTCACCGAGGGGGACCCTGGAAGGGACTGAAGCTTTCTTT. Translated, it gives CASSPRGTLEGTEAFF.

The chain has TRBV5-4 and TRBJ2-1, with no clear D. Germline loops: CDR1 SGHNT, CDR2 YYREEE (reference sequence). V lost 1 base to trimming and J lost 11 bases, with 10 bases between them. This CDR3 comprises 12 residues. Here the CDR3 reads CASSLPAEKQFF. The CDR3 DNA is TGTGCCAGCAGCTTGCCGGCGGAGAAGCAGTTCTTC.

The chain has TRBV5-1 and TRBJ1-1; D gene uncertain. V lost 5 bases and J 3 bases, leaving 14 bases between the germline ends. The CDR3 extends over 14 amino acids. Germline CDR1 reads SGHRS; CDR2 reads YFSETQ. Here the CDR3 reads CASSKGVTDTEAFF. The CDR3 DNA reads TGCGCCAGCAGTAAGGGAGTTACGGACACTGAAGCTTTCTTT.

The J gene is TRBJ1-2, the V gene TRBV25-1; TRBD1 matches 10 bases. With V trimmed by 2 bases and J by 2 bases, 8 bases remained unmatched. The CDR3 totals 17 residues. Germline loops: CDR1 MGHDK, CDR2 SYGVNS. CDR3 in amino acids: CASSENSRTGGNYGYTF. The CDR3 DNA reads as TGTGCCAGCAGTGAAAATTCTAGGACAGGGGGAAACTATGGCTACACCTTC.

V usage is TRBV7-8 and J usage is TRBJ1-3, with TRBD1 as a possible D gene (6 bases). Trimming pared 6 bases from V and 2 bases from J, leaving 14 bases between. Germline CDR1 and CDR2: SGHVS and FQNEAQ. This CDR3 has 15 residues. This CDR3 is CASSRGTDPGNTIYF. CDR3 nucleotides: TGTGCCAGCAGTAGGGGGACGGACCCTGGAAACACCATATATTTT.

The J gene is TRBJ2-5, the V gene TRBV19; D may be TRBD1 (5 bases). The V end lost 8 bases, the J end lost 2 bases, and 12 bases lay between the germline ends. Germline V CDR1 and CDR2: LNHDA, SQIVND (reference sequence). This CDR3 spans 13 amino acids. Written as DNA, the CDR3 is TGTGCCAGTGCTAGGGGCAGGCAAGAGACCCAGTACTTC. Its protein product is CASARGRQETQYF.

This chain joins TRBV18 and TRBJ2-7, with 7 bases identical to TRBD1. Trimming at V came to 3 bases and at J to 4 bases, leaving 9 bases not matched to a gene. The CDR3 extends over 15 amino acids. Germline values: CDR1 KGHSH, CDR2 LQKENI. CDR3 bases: TGTGCCAGCTCACCCCCGGGACAGAGTGTGTACGAGCAGTACTTC. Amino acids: CASSPPGQSVYEQYF. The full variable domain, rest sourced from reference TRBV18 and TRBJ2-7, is NAGVMQNPRHLVRRRGQEARLRCSPMKGHSHVYWYRQLPEEGLKFMVYLQKENIIDESGMPKERFSAEFPKEGPSILRIQQVVRGDSAAYFCASSPPGQSVYEQYFGPGTRLTVT.